This T cell receptor beta chain was sequenced during a study of OX40 agonist ivuxolimab in advanced cancers. On the study more broadly: Patients' therapy was ivuxolimab, an antibody that acts as an agonist of OX40 (CD134). Patients with hepatocellular carcinoma, melanoma, renal cell or head and neck cancer made up the dose-escalation patients. Therapy given before enrollment (anti-PD-1, anti-PD-L1 or anti-CTLA-4) was allowed, and 40% to 45% had some.

Measured with immunoSEQ multiplex PCR; TCRdb has only the in-frame clones, and not every one. The repertoire holds 84,000 or so clones, with approximately 84% as singletons. From germline, CDR1 is SGDLS and CDR2 YYNGEE. The CDR3 totals 13 residues. V lost 4 bases and J 1 base, leaving 8 bases between the germline ends. The sample in question was CD4+ or CD8+ T cells sorted from blood, obtained in a trial of the OX40 agonist ivuxolimab. The chain couples TRBV9 to TRBJ2-5, with D possibly TRBD1 on 5 matching bases. The source is an adult with an advanced solid tumor such as melanoma, head and neck, liver or kidney cancer. CDR3 sequence: CASSPRGQETQYF. As DNA, the CDR3 is TGTGCCAGCAGCCCTAGGGGCCAAGAGACCCAGTACTTC.